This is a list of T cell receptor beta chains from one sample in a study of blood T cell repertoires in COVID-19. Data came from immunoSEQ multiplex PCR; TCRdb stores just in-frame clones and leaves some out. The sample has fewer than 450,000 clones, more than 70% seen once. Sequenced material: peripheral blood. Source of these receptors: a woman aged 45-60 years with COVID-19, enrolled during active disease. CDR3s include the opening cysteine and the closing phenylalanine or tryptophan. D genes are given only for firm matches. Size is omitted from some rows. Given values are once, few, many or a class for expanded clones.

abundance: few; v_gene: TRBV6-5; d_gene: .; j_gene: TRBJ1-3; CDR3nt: TGTGCCAGCAGTAGCGACAGACCCTCTGGAAACACCATATATTTT; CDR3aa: CASSSDRPSGNTIYF
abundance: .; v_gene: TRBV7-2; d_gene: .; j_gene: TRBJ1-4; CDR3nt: TGTGCCAGCAGCCTCAGGGTTACTCCCGAAAAACTGTTTTTT; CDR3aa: CASSLRVTPEKLFF
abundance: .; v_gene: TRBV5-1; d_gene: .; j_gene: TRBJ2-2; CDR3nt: TGCGCCAGCAGGCAGACAGGTCTGAACACCGGGGAGCTGTTTTTT; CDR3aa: CASRQTGLNTGELFF
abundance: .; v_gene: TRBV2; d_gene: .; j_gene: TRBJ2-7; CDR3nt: TGTGCCAGCAGTGACGGGGGAGCCTACGAGCAGTACTTC; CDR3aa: CASSDGGAYEQYF
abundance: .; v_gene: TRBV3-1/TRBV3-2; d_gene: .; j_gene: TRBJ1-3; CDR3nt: TGTGCCAGCAGCCAAAGCTACCTTGGAAACACCATATATTTT; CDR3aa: CASSQSYLGNTIYF
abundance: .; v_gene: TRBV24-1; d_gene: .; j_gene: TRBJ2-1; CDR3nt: TGTGCCACCAGTGAAGGGGCCATACCCTACAATGAGCAGTTCTTC; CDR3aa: CATSEGAIPYNEQFF
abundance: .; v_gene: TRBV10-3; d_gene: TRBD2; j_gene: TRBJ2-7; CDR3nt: TGTGCCACCGGGACTAGCGGGGGGTCCTACGAGCAGTACTTC; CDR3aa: CATGTSGGSYEQYF
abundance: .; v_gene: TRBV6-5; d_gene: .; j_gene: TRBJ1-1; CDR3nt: TGTGCCAGCAGCTCCGCGGGGATCGCGAACACTGAAGCTTTCTTT; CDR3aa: CASSSAGIANTEAFF
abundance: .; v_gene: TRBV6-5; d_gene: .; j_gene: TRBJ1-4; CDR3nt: TGTGCCAGCAAAACCTCAGAGGGGAGGGAAAAACTGTTTTTT; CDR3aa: CASKTSEGREKLFF
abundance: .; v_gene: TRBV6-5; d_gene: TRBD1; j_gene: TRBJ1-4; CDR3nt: TGTGCCAGCAGACTGACAGGGGGGGATGAAAAACTGTTTTTT; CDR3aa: CASRLTGGDEKLFF
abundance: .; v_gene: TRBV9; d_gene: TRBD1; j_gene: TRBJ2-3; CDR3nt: TGTGCCAGCAGCGCATCCACAGGGGCAGATACGCAGTATTTT; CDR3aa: CASSASTGADTQYF
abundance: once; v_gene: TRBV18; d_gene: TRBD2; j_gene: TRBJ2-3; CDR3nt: TGTGCCAGCTCACCTCTGGGACTAGCGGGCTCAGATACGCAGTATTTT; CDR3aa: CASSPLGLAGSDTQYF
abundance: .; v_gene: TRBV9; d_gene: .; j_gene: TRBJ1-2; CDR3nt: TGTGCCAGCAGCGTAGCTATCGGCGGCGGCTACACCTTC; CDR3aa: CASSVAIGGGYTF
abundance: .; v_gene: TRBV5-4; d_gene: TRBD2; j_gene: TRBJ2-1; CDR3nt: TGTGCCAGCAGCGGCGCGACTAGCGCTTTTTCCTACAATGAGCAGTTCTTC; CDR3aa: CASSGATSAFSYNEQFF
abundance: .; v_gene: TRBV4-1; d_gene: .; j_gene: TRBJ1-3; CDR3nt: TGCGCCAGCAGCCATCCTAGAACAGGAAACTCTGGAAACACCATATATTTT; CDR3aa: CASSHPRTGNSGNTIYF
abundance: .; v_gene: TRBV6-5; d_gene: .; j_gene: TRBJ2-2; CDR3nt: TGTGCCATGTGGGCGGGGAATGTTGCCGGGGAGCTGTTTTTT; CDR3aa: CAMWAGNVAGELFF
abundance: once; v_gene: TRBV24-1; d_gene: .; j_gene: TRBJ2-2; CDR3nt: TGTGCCACCAGTGATACGGGACATTCGAACACCGGGGAGCTGTTTTTT; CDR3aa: CATSDTGHSNTGELFF
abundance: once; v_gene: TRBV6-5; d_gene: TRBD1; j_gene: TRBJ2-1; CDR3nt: TGTGCCACTTCGACAGGGACAGGGATTAAAGGGCAGTTCTTC; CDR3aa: CATSTGTGIKGQFF
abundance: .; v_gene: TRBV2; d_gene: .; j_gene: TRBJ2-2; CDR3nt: TGTGCCAGCAGGGGGCCCGGGGAGCTGTTTTTT; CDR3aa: CASRGPGELFF
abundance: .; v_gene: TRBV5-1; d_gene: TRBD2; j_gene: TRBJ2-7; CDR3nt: TGCGCCAGCAGCTTATCGACTAGCACCTCCTACGAGCAGTACTTC; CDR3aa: CASSLSTSTSYEQYF
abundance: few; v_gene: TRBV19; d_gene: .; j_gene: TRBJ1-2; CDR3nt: TGTGCCAGTAGTATGAGGGAGGGAACGGGCTATGGCTACACCTTC; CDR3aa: CASSMREGTGYGYTF
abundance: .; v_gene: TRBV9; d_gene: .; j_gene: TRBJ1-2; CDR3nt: TGTGCCAGCAGCGTAGCCGCTAACTATGGCTACACCTTC; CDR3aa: CASSVAANYGYTF
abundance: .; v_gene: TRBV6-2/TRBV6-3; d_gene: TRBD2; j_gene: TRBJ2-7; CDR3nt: TGTGCCAGCAGTCCAAGCCGTCGGACTAGCGGGATGATGTACGAGCAGTACTTC; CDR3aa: CASSPSRRTSGMMYEQYF
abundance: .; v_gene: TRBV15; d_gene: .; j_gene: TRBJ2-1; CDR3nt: TGTGCCACCAGCAGTGGTGACCTAGGCGAGCAGTTCTTC; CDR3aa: CATSSGDLGEQFF
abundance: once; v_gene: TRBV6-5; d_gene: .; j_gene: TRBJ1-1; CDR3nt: TGTGCCAGCAGTTCTACAGGGAACACTGAAGCTTTCTTT; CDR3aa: CASSSTGNTEAFF
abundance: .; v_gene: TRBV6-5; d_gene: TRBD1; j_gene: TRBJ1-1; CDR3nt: TGTGCCAGCAGTTACCAAGGACAGGCGTACACTGAAGCTTTCTTT; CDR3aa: CASSYQGQAYTEAFF
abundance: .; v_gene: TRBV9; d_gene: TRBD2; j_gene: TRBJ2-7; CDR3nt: TGTGCCAGCAGCGTAGATGACTATGAGACTAGCGGGGGGGCCGTGGACGAGCAGTACTTC; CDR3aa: CASSVDDYETSGGAVDEQYF
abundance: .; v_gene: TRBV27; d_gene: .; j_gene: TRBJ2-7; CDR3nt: TGTGCCAGCAGTTGGAGGGATCGGAGCTCCTACGAGCAGTACTTC; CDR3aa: CASSWRDRSSYEQYF
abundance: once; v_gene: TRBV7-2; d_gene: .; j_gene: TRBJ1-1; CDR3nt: TGTGCCAGCAGCTCACCCAGGGTTGAGAGTGAAGCTTTCTTT; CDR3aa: CASSSPRVESEAFF
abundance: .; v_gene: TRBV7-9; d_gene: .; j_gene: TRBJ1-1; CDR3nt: TGTGCCAGCAGCCGGGAGGGCACTGAAGCTTTCTTT; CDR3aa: CASSREGTEAFF
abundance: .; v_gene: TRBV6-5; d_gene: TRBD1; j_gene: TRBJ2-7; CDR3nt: TGTGCCAGCAGACGACAGGGGAACCAAGAGCAGTACTTC; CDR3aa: CASRRQGNQEQYF
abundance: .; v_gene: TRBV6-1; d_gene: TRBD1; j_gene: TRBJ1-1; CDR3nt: TGTGCCAGCAGTGAAGTGTGGACAGGCCCTGAAGCTTTCTTT; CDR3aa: CASSEVWTGPEAFF
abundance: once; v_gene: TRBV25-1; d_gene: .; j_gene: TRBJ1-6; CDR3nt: TGTGCCAGCAGATCCAGCGGGGGATCACCCCTCCACTTT; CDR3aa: CASRSSGGSPLHF
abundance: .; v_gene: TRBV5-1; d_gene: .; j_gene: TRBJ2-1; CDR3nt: TGCGCCAGCACCTTGGGGTACAGTGTCTCCAATGAGCAGTTCTTC; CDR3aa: CASTLGYSVSNEQFF
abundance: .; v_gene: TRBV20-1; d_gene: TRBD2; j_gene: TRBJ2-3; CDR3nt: TGCAGTGCTAGTTCGTCTAGCGGGGGTATTGTAGGAGATACGCAGTATTTT; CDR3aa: CSASSSSGGIVGDTQYF
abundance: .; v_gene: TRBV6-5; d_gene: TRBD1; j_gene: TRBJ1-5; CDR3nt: TGTGCTTGTACAGGGGGAGGTTTGCAGCCCCAGCATTTT; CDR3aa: CACTGGGLQPQHF
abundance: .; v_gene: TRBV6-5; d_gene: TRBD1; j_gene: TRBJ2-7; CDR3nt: TGTGCCGCCTCTTCCGGGACAGGGGACAACGAGCAGTACTTC; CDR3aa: CAASSGTGDNEQYF
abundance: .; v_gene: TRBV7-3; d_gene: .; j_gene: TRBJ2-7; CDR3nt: TGTGCCAGCAGCGCGAGGGTGTGGGGCGAGCAGTACTTC; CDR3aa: CASSARVWGEQYF
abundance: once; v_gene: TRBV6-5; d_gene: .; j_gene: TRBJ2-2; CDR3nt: TGTGCCAGCTGGACAGCTACCGGGGAGCTGTTTTTT; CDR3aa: CASWTATGELFF
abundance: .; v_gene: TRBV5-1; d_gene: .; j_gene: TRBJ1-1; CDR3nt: TGCGCCAGCAGCGATCCTACCCACACTGAAGCTTTCTTT; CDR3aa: CASSDPTHTEAFF
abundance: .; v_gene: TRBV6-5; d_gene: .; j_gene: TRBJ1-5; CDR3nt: TGTGCCAGCAGCAAGGGACTGTATGGCAATCAGCCCCAGCATTTT; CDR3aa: CASSKGLYGNQPQHF
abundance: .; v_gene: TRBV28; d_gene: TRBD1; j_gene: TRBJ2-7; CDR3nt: TGTGCCAGCAGACCCGTGACAGGGGTTAATGACGAGCAGTACTTC; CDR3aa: CASRPVTGVNDEQYF
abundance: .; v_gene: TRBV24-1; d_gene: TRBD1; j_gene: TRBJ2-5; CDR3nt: TGTGTCACCAGTGAGTCGGGACAGCAAGAGACCCAGTACTTC; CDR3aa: CVTSESGQQETQYF
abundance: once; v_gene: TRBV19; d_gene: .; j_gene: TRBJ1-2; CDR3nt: TGTGCCACCAAGCTGGACAAAAATAACTATGGCTACACCTTC; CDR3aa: CATKLDKNNYGYTF
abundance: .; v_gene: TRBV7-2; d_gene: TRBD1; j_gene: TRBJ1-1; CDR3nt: TGTGCCAGCAGCCTTCCGACAGGGCAAGGAGTTGAAGCTTTCTTT; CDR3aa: CASSLPTGQGVEAFF
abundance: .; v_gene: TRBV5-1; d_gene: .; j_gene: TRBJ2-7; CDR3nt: TGCGCCAGCAGCTCTCACACAGATGCCATCTACGAGCAGTACTTC; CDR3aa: CASSSHTDAIYEQYF
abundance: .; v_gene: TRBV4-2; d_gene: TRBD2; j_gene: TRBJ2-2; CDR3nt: TGTGCCAGCAGCCAAGTGCAAGCGGGGCCAAACGGCGGCGGGGAGCTGTTTTTT; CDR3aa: CASSQVQAGPNGGGELFF
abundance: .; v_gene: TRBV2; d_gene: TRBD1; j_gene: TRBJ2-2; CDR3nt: TGTGCCAGCAGGCGACAGGGGGGTAGCACCGGGGAGCTGTTTTTT; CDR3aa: CASRRQGGSTGELFF